This T cell receptor (beta chain) comes out of a study of blood T cell repertoires in COVID-19. Study at large: The United States, Italy and Spain supplied acute and convalescent COVID-19 samples.

With V trimmed by 1 base and J by 7 bases, 14 bases remained unmatched. This CDR3 spans 18 amino acids. Looked up from germline, CDR1 is MGHRA and CDR2 is YSYEKL. Authors' methods: It was from reference gene primer amplification that nucleated cell counts were estimated. Here immunoSEQ multiplex PCR was the method, and the copy in TCRdb shows in-frame clones only, minus some. V, J and clone size derive from that table, while D and trimming were established from the DNA sequence. The sample has over 250,000 clones; 65% to 90% are singletons. Only one count was recorded for this clone. The receptor's source is a human donor in a cohort sampled during active COVID-19. This chain uses TRBV4-1 with TRBJ2-1; TRBD2 agrees at 9 bases. The sequenced sample consisted of peripheral blood. The CDR3 spells CASSQGGRWASGRNEQFF. CDR3 DNA sequence: TGCGCCAGCAGCCAAGGGGGGCGTTGGGCAAGCGGGAGGAATGAGCAGTTCTTC.